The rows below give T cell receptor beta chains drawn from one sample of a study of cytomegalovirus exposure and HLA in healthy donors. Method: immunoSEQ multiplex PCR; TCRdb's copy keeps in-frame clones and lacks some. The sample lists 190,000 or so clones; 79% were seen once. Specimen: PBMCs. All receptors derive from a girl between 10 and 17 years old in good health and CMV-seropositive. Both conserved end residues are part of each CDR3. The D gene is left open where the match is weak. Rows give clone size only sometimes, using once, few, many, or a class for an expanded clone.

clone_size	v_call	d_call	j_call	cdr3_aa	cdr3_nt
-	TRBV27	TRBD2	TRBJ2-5	CASSLFGRLETQYF	TGTGCCAGCAGTTTATTCGGGAGGTTAGAGACCCAGTACTTC
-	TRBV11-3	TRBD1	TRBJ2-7	CASSPRTGGLYEQYF	TGTGCCAGCAGTCCCCGGACAGGGGGCCTCTACGAGCAGTACTTC
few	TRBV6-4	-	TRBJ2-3	CASSDHTDTQYF	TGTGCCAGCAGTGACCACACAGATACGCAGTATTTT
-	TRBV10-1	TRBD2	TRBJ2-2	CASSALKGGTGELFF	TGCGCCAGCAGTGCCTTGAAGGGAGGGACCGGGGAGCTGTTTTTT
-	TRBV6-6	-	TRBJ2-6	CASSPVRSGGANVLTF	TGTGCCAGCAGTCCGGTGAGGTCTGGCGGGGCCAACGTCCTGACTTTC
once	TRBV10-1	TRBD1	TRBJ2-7	CASSEATGGSYEQYF	TGCGCCAGCAGTGAGGCGACAGGGGGCTCCTACGAGCAGTACTTC
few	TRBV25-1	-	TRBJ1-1	CASSSVDSMNTEAFF	TGTGCCAGTTCCTCTGTAGACAGCATGAACACTGAAGCTTTCTTT
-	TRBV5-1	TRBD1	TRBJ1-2	CASSGTGNYGYTF	TGCGCCAGCAGCGGGACAGGGAACTATGGCTACACCTTC
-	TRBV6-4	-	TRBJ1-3	CASSDGNRDGSGNTIYF	TGTGCCAGCAGTGACGGTAACAGGGACGGCTCTGGAAACACCATATATTTT
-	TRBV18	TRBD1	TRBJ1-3	CASSLGTVSGNTIYF	TGTGCCAGCTCACTTGGGACAGTCTCTGGAAACACCATATATTTT
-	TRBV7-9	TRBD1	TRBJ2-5	CASSPLQGGETQYF	TGTGCCAGCAGCCCCCTACAGGGGGGCGAGACCCAGTACTTC
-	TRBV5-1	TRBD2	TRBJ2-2	CASSSSGGASGELFF	TGCGCCAGCAGCTCGAGCGGGGGGGCATCCGGGGAGCTGTTTTTT
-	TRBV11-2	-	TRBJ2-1	CASSLAGVYNEQFF	TGTGCCAGCAGCTTAGCGGGAGTCTACAATGAGCAGTTCTTC
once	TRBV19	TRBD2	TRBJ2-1	CASTMAGGASNEQFF	TGTGCCAGTACTATGGCGGGGGGGGCCTCAAATGAGCAGTTCTTC
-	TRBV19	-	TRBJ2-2	CASSIGQVAGELFF	TGTGCCAGTAGTATAGGACAGGTAGCCGGGGAGCTGTTTTTT
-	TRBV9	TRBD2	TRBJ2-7	CASSVGGGPTGQYF	TGTGCCAGCAGCGTAGGCGGGGGGCCCACGGGGCAGTACTTC
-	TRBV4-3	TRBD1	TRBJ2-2	CASSPPVEGGDTGELFF	TGCGCCAGCAGCCCCCCGGTCGAAGGGGGCGACACCGGGGAGCTGTTTTTT
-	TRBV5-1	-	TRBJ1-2	CASSLALDSYGYTF	TGCGCCAGCAGCTTGGCCTTGGACAGCTATGGCTACACCTTC
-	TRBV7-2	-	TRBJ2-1	CASSPRWAGPYNEQFF	TGTGCCAGCAGCCCCCGGTGGGCGGGCCCCTACAATGAGCAGTTCTTC
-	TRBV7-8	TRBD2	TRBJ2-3	CASSIRGLAALTDTQYF	TGTGCCAGCAGCATCAGAGGCCTAGCGGCCCTCACAGATACGCAGTATTTT
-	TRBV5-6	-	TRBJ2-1	CASSFGLNGDNEQFF	TGTGCCAGCAGCTTTGGACTAAACGGGGACAATGAGCAGTTCTTC
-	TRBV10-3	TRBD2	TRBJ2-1	CAIRVAGAHNEQFF	TGTGCCATCAGAGTAGCGGGGGCCCACAATGAGCAGTTCTTC
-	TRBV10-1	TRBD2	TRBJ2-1	CASSEARGGQREQFF	TGCGCCAGCAGTGAGGCGCGGGGGGGCCAACGGGAGCAGTTCTTC
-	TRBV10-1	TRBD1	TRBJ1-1	CASSSGTVKSTEAFF	TGCGCCAGCAGCTCCGGGACAGTAAAGTCCACTGAAGCTTTCTTT
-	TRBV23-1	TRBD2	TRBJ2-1	CASSRPPAGGLGDEQFF	TGCGCCAGCAGCCGACCTCCGGCGGGGGGGCTGGGAGATGAGCAGTTCTTC
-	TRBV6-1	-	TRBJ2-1	CASRDTPGGRQFF	TGTGCCAGCAGGGACACACCGGGGGGCCGGCAGTTCTTC
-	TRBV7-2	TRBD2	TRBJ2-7	CASSWGLAGGLGEQYF	TGTGCCAGCAGCTGGGGACTAGCGGGGGGGCTCGGCGAGCAGTACTTC
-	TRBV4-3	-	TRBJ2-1	CASSQEGGGRYEQFF	TGCGCCAGCAGCCAAGAGGGGGGGGGCCGCTATGAGCAGTTCTTC
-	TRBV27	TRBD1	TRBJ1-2	CASSSFLIGTVNYGYTF	TGTGCCAGCAGTTCCTTCCTTATCGGGACAGTTAACTATGGCTACACCTTC
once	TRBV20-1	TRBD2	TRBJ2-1	CSARELAEQFF	TGCAGTGCTAGAGAACTAGCGGAGCAGTTCTTC
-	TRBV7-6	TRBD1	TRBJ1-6	CASSPFGTGVRSPLHF	TGTGCCAGCAGTCCTTTTGGGACAGGGGTTCGATCACCCCTCCACTTT
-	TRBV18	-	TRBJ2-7	CASSPPFGGPNPGEQYF	TGTGCCAGCTCACCACCGTTTGGCGGGCCTAATCCGGGGGAGCAGTACTTC
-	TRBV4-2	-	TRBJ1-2	CASSQVTDPYGYTF	TGTGCCAGCAGCCAAGTAACAGATCCTTATGGCTACACCTTC
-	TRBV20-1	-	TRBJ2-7	CSASKATEQYF	TGCAGTGCTAGCAAAGCGACCGAGCAGTACTTC
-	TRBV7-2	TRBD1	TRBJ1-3	CASSFRQGISGNTIYF	TGTGCCAGCAGCTTCCGACAGGGAATCTCTGGAAACACCATATATTTT
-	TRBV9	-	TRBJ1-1	CASSTSAGTEAFF	TGTGCCAGCAGTACCTCGGCAGGGACTGAAGCTTTCTTT
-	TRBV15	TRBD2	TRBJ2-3	CATSRKVHRLAPSTDTQYF	TGTGCCACCAGCAGGAAAGTTCATCGACTAGCGCCAAGCACAGATACGCAGTATTTT
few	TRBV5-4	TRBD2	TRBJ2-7	CASRPGTSGDYEQYF	TGTGCCAGCAGGCCCGGGACTAGCGGGGATTACGAGCAGTACTTC
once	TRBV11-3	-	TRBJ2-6	CASSLDRPGLGANVLTF	TGTGCCAGCAGCTTAGATCGTCCAGGACTCGGGGCCAACGTCCTGACTTTC
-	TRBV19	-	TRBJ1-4	CASRRTGYLEKLFF	TGTGCCAGTAGGCGAACAGGGTATCTTGAAAAACTGTTTTTT
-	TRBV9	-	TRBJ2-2	CASSVNSWNTGELFF	TGTGCCAGCAGCGTTAATAGCTGGAACACCGGGGAGCTGTTTTTT
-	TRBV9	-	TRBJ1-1	CASSVEPKTEAFF	TGTGCCAGCAGCGTAGAACCCAAGACAGAAGCTTTCTTT
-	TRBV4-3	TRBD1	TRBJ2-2	CASSQEGGTQNTGELFF	TGCGCCAGCAGCCAAGAAGGGGGCACCCAGAACACCGGGGAGCTGTTTTTT
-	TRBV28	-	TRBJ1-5	CASRDDRFQPQHF	TGTGCCAGCAGAGATGACAGATTTCAGCCCCAGCATTTT
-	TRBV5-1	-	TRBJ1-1	CASSLEYRDRYTEAFF	TGCGCCAGCAGCTTGGAATACAGGGATCGTTACACTGAAGCTTTCTTT
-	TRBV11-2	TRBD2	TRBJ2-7	CASSSLAAYSYEQYF	TGTGCCAGCAGCTCACTAGCGGCTTACTCCTACGAGCAGTACTTC
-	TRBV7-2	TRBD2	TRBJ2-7	CASSPRLAGGEQYF	TGTGCCAGCAGCCCCAGACTAGCGGGGGGGGAGCAGTACTTC
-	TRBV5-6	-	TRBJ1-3	CASRSTHSGNTIYF	TGTGCCAGCAGGAGTACCCACTCTGGAAACACCATATATTTT
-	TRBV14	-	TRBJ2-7	CASSPTGLRSYEQYF	TGTGCCAGCAGCCCAACGGGACTGAGATCCTACGAGCAGTACTTC
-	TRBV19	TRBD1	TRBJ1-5	CASSISQGNPQHF	TGTGCCAGTAGTATTTCACAGGGGAACCCCCAGCATTTT
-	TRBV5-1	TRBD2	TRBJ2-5	CASTLGGGETQYF	TGCGCCAGCACCCTCGGGGGGGGAGAGACCCAGTACTTC
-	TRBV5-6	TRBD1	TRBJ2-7	CASSSLGQGGYEQYF	TGTGCCAGCAGCTCACTGGGACAGGGTGGCTACGAGCAGTACTTC
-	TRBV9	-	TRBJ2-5	CASSVEDNPQTPHLGTQYF	TGTGCCAGCAGCGTAGAGGACAACCCACAAACCCCTCACCTTGGGACCCAGTACTTC
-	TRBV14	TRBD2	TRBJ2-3	CASSLESRLAGSDTQYF	TGTGCCAGCAGCCTCGAATCTAGACTAGCGGGGTCAGATACGCAGTATTTT
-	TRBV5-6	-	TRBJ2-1	CASSLARYNEQFF	TGTGCCAGCAGCTTGGCGAGGTACAATGAGCAGTTCTTC
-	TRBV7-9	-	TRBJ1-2	CASSLQGIRYGYTF	TGTGCCAGCAGCTTACAGGGGATAAGATATGGCTACACCTTC
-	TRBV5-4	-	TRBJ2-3	CASSPPAGTDTQYF	TGTGCCAGCAGCCCCCCCGCCGGTACAGATACGCAGTATTTT